This TCR beta chain is from a study of blood T cell repertoires in COVID-19. Study details: Both acute and convalescent COVID-19 samples were obtained from the United States, Italy and Spain.

In the original workflow: Amplification of reference gene primers provided the estimated nucleated cell counts. TCRdb's table, derived via immunoSEQ multiplex PCR, lists solely in-frame clones and lacks some. That table is the source of V, J and clone size, and D and trimming were worked out from the DNA. This repertoire shows over 200,000 clones, about 85% found once; its top ten account for about 12%. Specimen: peripheral blood. The TCR sequence derives from a woman under 30 who had recovered from COVID-19.

The CDR3 nucleotides are TGTGCCAGTAGTTTACACTCCGGGACTAGCGGGAGTGATGAGCAGTTCTTC. Its translation: CASSLHSGTSGSDEQFF. V is TRBV19 and J is TRBJ2-1, with 14 bases identical to TRBD2. The length of the CDR3 is 17 residues. Germline V gives CDR1 LNHDA, CDR2 SQIVND (reference sequence). Trimming removed 5 bases from V and 8 bases from J; junction bases left unmatched: 11.